This TCR beta chain was recovered during a study of OX40 agonist ivuxolimab in advanced cancers. Study-wide findings and caveats: CD4+ T cells averaged fewer expanded clones than CD8+ T cells. Determination of antigen specificity was not performed for the expanded peripheral T cells.

Some clones are missing from TCRdb's copy, which holds only in-frame ones; the method was immunoSEQ multiplex PCR. The table lists approximately 68,000 clones, around 93% of them singletons. The ends were cut back, 6 bases at V and 7 bases at J, with 19 bases in the middle. This CDR3 region has 15 residues. Germline V gene sequence: CDR1 MNHEY, CDR2 SVGAGI. Regarding this clone: The antigen is not known.

The V and J genes are TRBV6-5 and TRBJ1-5, with a weak D call TRBD1 (5 bases). This sample comprised CD4+ or CD8+ T cells sorted from blood, obtained in a trial of the OX40 agonist ivuxolimab. The sequence came from an adult with an advanced solid tumor such as melanoma, head and neck, liver or kidney cancer. The CDR3 here is CASSPIGAVGQPQHF. The DNA of the CDR3 is TGTGCCAGCAGCCCCATAGGGGCGGTAGGGCAGCCCCAGCATTTT.